This TCR beta chain was captured in a study of tumor and adjacent non-tumor tissue in lung cancer. The wider study: Stage I to III disease affected 10 men and about five women aged roughly 31 to 85.

A modified ARM-PCR protocol with three rounds of nested PCR amplified TCRbeta. Each CDR3 protein is one row after TCRdb ran MiXCR on the multiplex PCR reads. Of under 100,000 distinct CDR3 sequences listed, about two thirds are singletons. This clonotype was counted many times. RNA was extracted from bulk tissue without any cell sorting. V lost 2 bases and J lost 12; bases outside the gene matches: 10. The CDR3 totals 14 residues. Germline CDR1 is MDHEN and CDR2 is SYDVKM. This sequence originates from a woman between 65 and 79 years old with non-small cell lung cancer. Sequenced input: lung tumor tissue. V gene TRBV28 combines with J gene TRBJ2-1; 7 bases line up with TRBD2. The CDR3 nucleotides are TGTGCCAGCAGTTTAGCGGGAGCCTTAAAACCGCAGTTCTTC. Translation gives CASSLAGALKPQFF. The full variable domain, completed using reference TRBV28 and TRBJ2-1, is DVKVTQSSRYLVKRTGEKVFLECVQDMDHENMFWYRQDPGLGLRLIYFSYDVKMKEKGDIPEGYSVSREKKERFSLILESASTNQTSMYLCASSLAGALKPQFFGPGTRLTVL.